The 14 T cell receptor beta chains reported below all come from one sample, sequenced in a study of blood T cell repertoires in COVID-19. This table comes from immunoSEQ multiplex PCR, and its TCRdb copy is limited to in-frame clones, with some not included. The profile shows approximately 150,000 clones, approximately 80% of them singletons. Material for sequencing was PBMCs or T cells enriched from blood (not recorded which). The receptors originated from a man in his 70s who had been exposed to COVID-19.

V and J are TRBV27 and TRBJ2-7; D uncertain. The germline gives CDR1 MNHEY, CDR2 SMNVEV (reference sequence). The CDR3 is 14 residues long. V lost 6 bases and J lost 5, with 17 bases in between. CDR3 bases: TGTGCCAGCAGCTTGTACAGTCTGATGGACGAGCAGTACTTC. It is translated as CASSLYSLMDEQYF.

This rearrangement joins TRBV21-1 to TRBJ2-7; TRBD1 is taken as the D call from the table, unchecked against the DNA. TRBV21-1 is listed as a pseudogene. There are 14 residues in the CDR3. CDR3 in DNA: TGTGCCAGCAGCATTTCGACAGGGGAGGGGAAGCAGTACTTC. It is translated as CASSISTGEGKQYF.

This clone has just a few counts. The CDR3 DNA reads TGTGCCAGCAGCCAAGATTTCAATAGGGGGCGGGCCTGCGCTGGGGCCAACGTCCTGACTTTC. Protein sequence: CASSQDFNRGRACAGANVLTF. This chain joins TRBV3-1 (or the pseudogene TRBV3-2) and TRBJ2-6; TRBD1 matches at 7 bases. Germline V lookup: CDR1 LGHDT, CDR2 YNNKEL (reference sequence). The CDR3 consists of 21 residues. J was trimmed by 2 bases and V by 0 bases; bases with no gene match: 16.

The V gene is TRBV9, the J gene TRBJ1-1, with D hard to call. V dropped 1 base and J dropped 1 base, with 11 bases sitting between them. CDR3 size: 15 residues. Looked up from germline, CDR1 is SGDLS and CDR2 is YYNGEE. CDR3 bases: TGTGCCAGCAGCGTAAGCGGACTCCCGAACACTGAAGCTTTCTTT. Protein product: CASSVSGLPNTEAFF.

V gene TRBV19 combines with J gene TRBJ2-1, with 14 bases identical to TRBD2. CDR1 is LNHDA, CDR2 SQIVND, per germline (reference sequence). Trimming cost V 5 bases and J 9 bases; bases outside gene matches: 12. The length of the CDR3 is 17 residues. CDR3 sequence (DNA): TGTGCCAGTAGTCCACGACTAGCGGGGGGGTATAGGGTTGAGCAGTTCTTC. Protein: CASSPRLAGGYRVEQFF. The full variable domain, with the rest looked up from reference TRBV19 and TRBJ2-1, is DGGITQSPKYLFRKEGQNVTLSCEQNLNHDAMYWYRQDPGQGLRLIYYSQIVNDFQKGDIAEGYSVSREKKESFPLTVTSAQKNPTAFYLCASSPRLAGGYRVEQFFGPGTRLTVL.

V is TRBV6-4 and J is TRBJ2-1; the match to TRBD2 covers 9 bases. With 5 bases clipped from V and 10 bases from J, the junction kept 12 bases outside the gene matches. Germline V gives CDR1 MRHNA, CDR2 SNTAGT. The CDR3 has 15 amino acids. This chain's CDR3 is CASSQGSGRIREQFF. CDR3 nucleotide sequence: TGTGCCAGCAGTCAAGGTAGCGGGAGAATAAGGGAGCAGTTCTTC.

This clone was recorded a few times. The V and J genes are TRBV12-3 or TRBV12-4 and TRBJ1-2; D is perhaps TRBD1 (6 bases). This CDR3 has 13 residues. V lost 7 bases to trimming and J lost 7 bases, with 16 bases between them. DNA for the CDR3: TGTGCCAGCACCGTGGGGGGGGCGCTTGGCTACACCTTC. It specifies CASTVGGALGYTF.

This chain joins TRBV19 and TRBJ2-7, with TRBD1 matching over 9 bases. This CDR3 spans 15 amino acids. The V segment lost 6 bases and the J segment 3 bases; nucleotides outside the gene matches: 9. Germline values: CDR1 LNHDA, CDR2 SQIVND (reference sequence). CDR3 DNA: TGTGCCAGTAGCGCAGACGGGACAGGGTTCTACGAGCAGTACTTC. Translating it yields CASSADGTGFYEQYF.

This clone was counted once. The chain employs TRBV12-3 or TRBV12-4 and TRBJ1-4; 7 nucleotides line up with TRBD1. Unmatched junction bases numbered 3, after V lost 5 bases and J lost 6 bases. The CDR3 has 13 residues. The CDR3 is CASSLGTDEKLFF. The CDR3 nucleotides read TGTGCCAGCAGTCTAGGGACAGATGAAAAACTGTTTTTT.

The chain links TRBV2 to TRBJ2-1; D might be TRBD2 (6 bases). Trimming shortened V by 3 bases and J by 4 bases, and 16 bases separated the two germline ends. Per germline, CDR1 SNHLY and CDR2 FYNNEI. The CDR3 is 16 residues long. The CDR3 region is CASSDGSSAIYNEQFF. DNA of the CDR3: TGTGCCAGCAGTGATGGGTCTAGCGCCATATACAATGAGCAGTTCTTC.

This chain connects TRBV6-5 to TRBJ2-1; perhaps TRBD2 as D (5 bases). Germline V gives CDR1 MNHEY, CDR2 SVGAGI. The CDR3 is made up of 14 amino acids. Trimming removed 6 bases at V and 7 bases at J, with 16 bases between. In DNA form, the CDR3 reads TGTGCCAGCAGACACCCGGGGTCAAAGAATGAGCAGTTCTTC. This translates into CASRHPGSKNEQFF.

The chain links TRBV28 to TRBJ1-4; 8 bases match TRBD1. This CDR3 comprises 15 residues. CDR1 is MDHEN and CDR2 is SYDVKM in the germline V gene. V was pared by 3 bases and J by 5 bases, with 5 bases of the junction left unmatched. The CDR3 here is CASSFLQGENEKLFF. The CDR3 DNA follows: TGTGCCAGCAGTTTTTTACAGGGGGAGAATGAAAAACTGTTTTTT.

The rearrangement uses TRBV18 and TRBJ1-2; possibly TRBD1 for D (5 bases). CDR3 size: 13 residues. V lost 4 bases and J 6 bases, leaving 12 bases between the germline ends. CDR1 is KGHSH, CDR2 LQKENI, per germline. DNA for the CDR3: TGTGCCAGCTCACGGCGGGGGGTAGATGGCTACACCTTC. Protein: CASSRRGVDGYTF.

The count of this clone is one. The chain employs TRBV18 and TRBJ1-6; 7 positions match TRBD1. CDR1 is KGHSH and CDR2 is LQKENI in the germline V gene. J gave up 5 bases and V 1 base, and 2 bases lay outside the gene matches. The CDR3 covers 15 residues. The CDR3 bases are TGTGCCAGCTCACCACGCGGGACAGATAATTCACCCCTCCACTTT. Its translation: CASSPRGTDNSPLHF.